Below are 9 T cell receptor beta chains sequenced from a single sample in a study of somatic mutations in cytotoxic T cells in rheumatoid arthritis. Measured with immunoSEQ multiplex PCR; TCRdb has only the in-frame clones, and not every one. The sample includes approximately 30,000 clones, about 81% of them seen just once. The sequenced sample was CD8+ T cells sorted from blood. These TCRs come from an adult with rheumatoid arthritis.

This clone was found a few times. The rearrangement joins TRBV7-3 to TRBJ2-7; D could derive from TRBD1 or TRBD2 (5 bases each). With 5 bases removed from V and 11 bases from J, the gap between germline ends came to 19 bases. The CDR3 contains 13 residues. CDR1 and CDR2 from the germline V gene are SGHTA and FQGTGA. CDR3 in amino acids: CASSLDPGRSKYF. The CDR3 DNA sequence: TGTGCCAGCAGCCTCGACCCGGGACGGAGCAAGTACTTC.

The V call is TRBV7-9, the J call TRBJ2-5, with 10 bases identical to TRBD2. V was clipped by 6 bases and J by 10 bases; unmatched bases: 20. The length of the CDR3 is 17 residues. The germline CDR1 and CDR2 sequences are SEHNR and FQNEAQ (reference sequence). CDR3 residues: CASRLAGADRPQGDQYF. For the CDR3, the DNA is TGTGCCAGCAGGCTAGCGGGGGCGGACAGGCCCCAAGGTGACCAGTACTTC.

This CDR3 reads CAITGGPRPPGQKMNTEAFF. The DNA for the CDR3 is TGTGCCATTACCGGGGGGCCCCGACCGCCGGGACAGAAGATGAACACTGAAGCTTTCTTT. The chain uses TRBV10-3 and TRBJ1-1; TRBD1 matches 7 bases. Looked up from germline, CDR1 is ENHRY and CDR2 is SYGVKD. CDR3 length: 20 amino acids. The J segment lost 0 bases and the V segment lost 9 bases, leaving 25 bases of the junction unmatched.

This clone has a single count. CDR3 nucleotide sequence: TGTGCCAGCAGTTTGCCGGGACACACATACTCTGGAAACACCATATATTTT. Its translation is CASSLPGHTYSGNTIYF. The chain combines TRBV2 with TRBJ1-3; TRBD1 is a possible D gene (6 bases). V was clipped by 5 bases and J by 0 bases, with 17 bases between them. Per germline, CDR1 SNHLY and CDR2 FYNNEI. CDR3 size: 17 residues.

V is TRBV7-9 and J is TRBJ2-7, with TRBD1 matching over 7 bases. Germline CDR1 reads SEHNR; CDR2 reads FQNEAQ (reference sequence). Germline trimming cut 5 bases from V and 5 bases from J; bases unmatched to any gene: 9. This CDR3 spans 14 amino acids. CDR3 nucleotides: TGTGCCAGCAGCAATGGGGACAGTAGGAACGAGCAGTACTTC. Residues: CASSNGDSRNEQYF. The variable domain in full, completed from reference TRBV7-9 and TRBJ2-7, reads DTGVSQNPRHKITKRGQNVTFRCDPISEHNRLYWYRQTLGQGPEFLTYFQNEAQLEKSRLLSDRFSAERPKGSFSTLEIQRTEQGDSAMYLCASSNGDSRNEQYFGPGTRLTVT.

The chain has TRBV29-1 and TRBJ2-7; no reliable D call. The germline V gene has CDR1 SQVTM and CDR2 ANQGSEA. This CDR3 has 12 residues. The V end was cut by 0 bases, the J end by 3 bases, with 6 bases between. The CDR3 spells CSVEERDYEQYF. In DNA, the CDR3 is TGCAGCGTTGAAGAGCGTGACTACGAGCAGTACTTC.

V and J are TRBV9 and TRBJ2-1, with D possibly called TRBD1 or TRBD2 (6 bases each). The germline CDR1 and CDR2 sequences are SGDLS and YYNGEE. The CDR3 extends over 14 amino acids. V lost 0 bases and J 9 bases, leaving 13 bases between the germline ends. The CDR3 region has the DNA TGTGCCAGCAGCGTAGGTGGGGGGCGCGGTGAGCAGTTCTTC. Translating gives CASSVGGGRGEQFF.

CDR3 region: CASSLGTSGYEQYF. The CDR3 DNA reads TGTGCCAGCAGTCTCGGGACTAGCGGTTACGAGCAGTACTTC. The chain links TRBV27 to TRBJ2-7; 11 nucleotides line up with TRBD2. CDR1 is MNHEY and CDR2 is SMNVEV in the germline V gene (reference sequence). Germline trimming cut 5 bases from V and 4 bases from J; bases unmatched to any gene: 4. The CDR3 consists of 14 residues.

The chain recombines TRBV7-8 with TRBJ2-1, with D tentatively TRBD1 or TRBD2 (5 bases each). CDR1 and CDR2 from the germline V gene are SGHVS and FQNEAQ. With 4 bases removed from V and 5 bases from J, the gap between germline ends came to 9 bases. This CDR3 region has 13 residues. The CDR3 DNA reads TGTGCCAGCAGCTCCCGAGGGGACAATGAGCAGTTCTTC. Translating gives CASSSRGDNEQFF.